The 14 T cell receptor beta chains given below trace back to one sample, sequenced in a study of T cells in Graves' hyperthyroidism and ophthalmopathy (dated by TCRdb to between 2017 and 2020). The library was generated by multiplex PCR. Sequenced on an Illumina HiSeq 2000. Amplification of TCR beta CDR3 regions was carried out from RNA transcripts. A first-round RT-PCR of the TCR CDR3 used the HTBI primer set with the Qiagen OneStep RT-PCR kit. The raw public reads went through TCRdb reprocessing: fastp at Q25, MiXCR clone calling, in-frame beta chains kept. One record per CDR3 amino acid sequence lists the most common genes and DNA. The sample table records roughly 180,000 distinct CDR3 sequences; 9.4% of these occur just once. Together, the top ten hold around 20% of the sample. The sequenced material came from blood. The source of these receptors is a woman aged 18-29 years with Graves' hyperthyroidism that later progressed to Graves' ophthalmopathy.

This clonotype was observed many times. The chain recombines TRBV28 with TRBJ1-1; no firm D call. V was shortened by 3 bases and J by 7 bases, with 12 bases between the two germline ends. From germline, CDR1 is MDHEN and CDR2 SYDVKM. The CDR3 loop spans 13 amino acids. The CDR3 is CASSFSIGYEAFF. In DNA, the CDR3 is TGTGCCAGCAGTTTTTCTATAGGCTATGAAGCTTTCTTT.

The V gene is TRBV24-1, the J gene TRBJ2-5; unclear D gene. Germline V gene sequence: CDR1 KGHDR, CDR2 SFDVKD. The CDR3 contains 15 residues. V shed 3 bases and J shed 3 bases, with 13 bases lying between them. This CDR3 is CATSDNRFGKETQYF. CDR3 sequence (DNA): TGTGCCACCAGTGATAATCGGTTTGGCAAAGAGACCCAGTACTTC.

This clonotype came up many times. The chain couples TRBV7-8 to TRBJ2-7, with 8 bases that match TRBD1. CDR3 length: 15 amino acids. J lost 7 bases, V lost 5 bases, and 13 bases had no gene match. Germline V gene sequence: CDR1 SGHVS, CDR2 FQNEAQ. The CDR3 protein is CASSQSGQGIGEQYF. The DNA of the CDR3 is TGTGCCAGCAGCCAAAGTGGACAGGGCATCGGGGAGCAGTACTTC.

This clonotype was found many times. This rearrangement joins TRBV2 to TRBJ2-3, with 7 bases identical to TRBD1. With 8 bases clipped from V and 2 bases from J, the junction kept 4 bases outside the gene matches. Germline V lookup: CDR1 SNHLY, CDR2 FYNNEI. The CDR3 consists of 13 residues. CDR3 loop: CASSDRDTDTQYF. In nucleotides, the CDR3 is TGTGCCAGCTCAGACAGGGACACAGATACGCAGTATTTT.

This clonotype was seen repeatedly, ten times or more. The gene calls are TRBV12-3 or TRBV12-4 and TRBJ2-3, with a weak D call TRBD2 (5 bases). The CDR3 has 13 amino acids. The V end was cut by 6 bases, the J end by 0 bases, with 7 bases between. CDR3 amino acids: CASRRVSTDTQYF. The CDR3 bases are TGTGCCAGCAGGAGGGTCAGCACAGATACGCAGTATTTT.

This clonotype came up many times. The chain carries TRBV15 and TRBJ2-2, with D possibly matching TRBD2 (6 bases). The CDR3 runs to 15 residues. Germline loops: CDR1 LNHNV, CDR2 YYDKDF (reference sequence). V shed 6 bases and J shed 5 bases, with 16 bases lying between them. Here the CDR3 reads CATRPLKEGTGELFF. The CDR3 region has the DNA TGTGCCACCAGACCTCTTAAGGAGGGTACCGGGGAGCTGTTTTTT.

V is TRBV19 and J is TRBJ2-7, with D possibly being TRBD2 (5 bases). Trimming pared 4 bases from V and 6 bases from J, leaving 16 bases between. CDR3 size: 14 residues. CDR1 and CDR2 from the germline V gene are LNHDA and SQIVND (reference sequence). DNA of the CDR3: TGTGCCAGTAGTACCTCGGGAAGAGGTGGCGAGCAGTACTTC. It is translated as CASSTSGRGGEQYF. Supplemented by reference TRBV19 and TRBJ2-7, the full variable domain reads DGGITQSPKYLFRKEGQNVTLSCEQNLNHDAMYWYRQDPGQGLRLIYYSQIVNDFQKGDIAEGYSVSREKKESFPLTVTSAQKNPTAFYLCASSTSGRGGEQYFGPGTRLTVT.

DNA of the CDR3: TGTGCCAGCAGCTACGACCGACAGGGTCTCTACAATGAGCAGTTCTTC. Residues: CASSYDRQGLYNEQFF. The chain uses TRBV5-6 and TRBJ2-1; 7 bases line up with TRBD1. The germline CDR1 and CDR2 sequences are SGHDT and YYEEEE. Losses at the gene ends were 3 bases for V and 3 bases for J; bases not matched to a gene: 9. The CDR3 contains 16 residues.

This clonotype appeared many times. The junction departs from the called germline gene at one end, perhaps through a read error. The chain uses TRBV2 and TRBJ2-7; weak D call: TRBD2 (6 bases). CDR3 size: 14 residues. Per germline, CDR1 SNHLY and CDR2 FYNNEI. The DNA for the CDR3 is TGTGCCAGCAGCGAAGGAGGGCACTCCTACGAGCAGTACTTC. Translation gives CASSEGGHSYEQYF.

This clonotype was seen repeatedly, ten times or more. The chain recombines TRBV20-1 with TRBJ2-1, with 8 positions matching TRBD2. CDR1 and CDR2 (germline): DFQATT, SNEGSKA (reference sequence). The ends lost 6 bases at V and 7 bases at J; junction bases unmatched: 14. The CDR3 is 15 residues long. For the CDR3, the DNA is TGCAGTGCAGCGAAGCGGGGGCCACTTTCGAATGAGCAGTTCTTC. Amino acids: CSAAKRGPLSNEQFF.

This clonotype occurred many times. CDR3 residues: CASSGDRGVYEQYF. The DNA for the CDR3 is TGTGCCAGCAGTGGTGACAGGGGTGTCTACGAGCAGTACTTC. This chain links TRBV2 with TRBJ2-7, with TRBD1 identical over 8 bases. Losses at the gene ends were 4 bases for V and 3 bases for J; bases not matched to a gene: 5. Germline V gives CDR1 SNHLY, CDR2 FYNNEI. CDR3 length equals 14 residues.

The rearrangement joins TRBV24-1 to TRBJ2-1; 13 bases align to TRBD2. Unmatched junction bases numbered 24, after V lost 3 bases and J lost 8 bases. The CDR3 is 22 amino acids. Germline V lookup: CDR1 KGHDR, CDR2 SFDVKD. This chain's CDR3 is CATSDRLPPGLAGLYPYHEQFF. CDR3 DNA: TGTGCCACCAGTGATCGACTACCACCGGGACTAGCGGGGCTTTATCCTTACCATGAGCAGTTCTTC.

This clonotype was found many times. The chain has TRBV30 and TRBJ2-1, with a possible D match to TRBD2 (5 bases). V gave up 0 bases and J gave up 3 bases, with 12 bases separating them. The CDR3 is made up of 15 amino acids. Germline CDR1 is GTSNPN and CDR2 is SVGIG (reference sequence). CDR3 in amino acids: CAWSVRGLNYNEQFF. CDR3 nucleotides: TGTGCCTGGAGTGTACGGGGTCTAAACTACAATGAGCAGTTCTTC. Looking up the rest from reference TRBV30 and TRBJ2-1 gives the full variable domain: SQTIHQWPATLVQPVGSPLSLECTVEGTSNPNLYWYRQAAGRGLQLLFYSVGIGQISSEVPQNLSASRPQDRQFILSSKKLLLSDSGFYLCAWSVRGLNYNEQFFGPGTRLTVL.

This clonotype was detected many times. The rearrangement links TRBV11-2 to TRBJ1-1; unclear D gene. CDR3 length: 14 amino acids. Trimming took off 1 base at V and 0 bases at J, with 6 bases between the two ends. The V gene's germline CDR1 is SGHAT and CDR2 FQNNGV. CDR3: CASSLAGMNTEAFF. CDR3 coding DNA: TGTGCCAGCAGCTTAGCCGGAATGAACACTGAAGCTTTCTTT.